This TCR beta chain was sequenced in a study of beta chain features in type 1 diabetes. General study results and limits: Individuals with type 1 diabetes displayed fewer insertions and more deletions at VDJ junctions.

Isolated RNA was reverse transcribed in full, so expressed TCRB transcripts were sequenced. Clones were sequenced by immunoSEQ multiplex PCR, and TCRdb holds only the in-frame ones, with some missing. The table includes 810,000 or so clones, about 17% detected once. The CDR3 is 15 residues long. J lost 3 bases, V lost 0 bases, and 5 bases had no gene match. CDR1 is LNHNV and CDR2 is YYDKDF in the germline V gene (reference sequence). There are a few counts of this clone. Its specificity is unknown. V usage is TRBV15 and J usage is TRBJ2-7, with 7 bases that match TRBD2. The sequenced sample consisted of naive CD4+ T cells from blood. This clonotype was sampled from a woman aged 18 to 35 in good health. The CDR3 region has the DNA TGTGCCACCAGCAGAGACAGGACTAGGATCTACGAGCAGTACTTC. As protein: CATSRDRTRIYEQYF.